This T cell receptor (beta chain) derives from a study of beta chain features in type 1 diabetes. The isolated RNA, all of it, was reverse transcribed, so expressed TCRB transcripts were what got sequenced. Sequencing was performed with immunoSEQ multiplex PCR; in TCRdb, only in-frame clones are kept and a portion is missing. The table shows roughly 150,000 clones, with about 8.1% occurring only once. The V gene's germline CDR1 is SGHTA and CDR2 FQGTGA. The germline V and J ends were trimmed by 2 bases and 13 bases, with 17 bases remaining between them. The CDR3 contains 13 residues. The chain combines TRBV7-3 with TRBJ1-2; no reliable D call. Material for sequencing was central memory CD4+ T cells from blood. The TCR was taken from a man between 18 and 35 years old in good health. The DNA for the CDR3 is TGTGCCAGCAGCTTAGGAAAGACTCACCCCACCACCTTC. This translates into CASSLGKTHPTTF.